Presented here are 27 T cell receptor beta chains from one specimen sequenced in a study of blood T cell repertoires in COVID-19. Profiling relied on immunoSEQ multiplex PCR, and the TCRdb table lists in-frame clones only, not all of them. The profile shows 190,000 or so clones, almost 90% of them singletons. Sequencing input: peripheral blood. The receptors come from a man aged 45-65 years with acute or convalescent COVID-19.

The CDR3 reads CASSLTGNQPQHF. The CDR3 coding sequence is TGTGCCAGCAGCTTGACGGGGAATCAGCCCCAGCATTTT. The rearrangement joins TRBV7-2 to TRBJ1-5; no definite D call. This CDR3 contains 13 residues. Germline CDR1 reads SGHTA; CDR2 reads FQGNSA. Trimming took 3 bases from V and 4 from J, leaving 7 bases between them.

This chain uses TRBV6-6 with TRBJ1-4, with TRBD1 matching over 8 bases. Germline V gene sequence: CDR1 MNHNY, CDR2 SVGAGI (reference sequence). The CDR3 runs 16 residues. The junction had 7 bases not matched to a gene; V was cut back by 2 bases and J by 5 bases. Written as DNA, the CDR3 is TGTGCCAGCAGTTACCCAGACAGGGGCGGGAATGAAAAACTGTTTTTT. Translating it yields CASSYPDRGGNEKLFF.

The chain employs TRBV6-4 and TRBJ1-1; D gene unclear. Deletions cut 6 bases from V and 5 bases from J, with 19 bases between. Germline-derived CDR1 and CDR2 are MRHNA and SNTAGT. This CDR3 region has 15 residues. CDR3 DNA: TGTGCCAGCAGGACAAGGCCGGGCGGAGGGACTGAAGCTTTCTTT. Its protein product is CASRTRPGGGTEAFF.

This chain uses TRBV6-1 with TRBJ1-5; a weak D match, TRBD1 (5 bases). The germline V gene has CDR1 MNHNS and CDR2 SASEGT. The CDR3 totals 13 residues. The V end lost 2 bases, the J end lost 5 bases, and 7 bases lay between the germline ends. The CDR3 loop reads CASSEQGHQPQHF. The CDR3 DNA reads as TGTGCCAGCAGTGAACAGGGCCATCAGCCCCAGCATTTT.

V gene TRBV30 combines with J gene TRBJ1-6; D is ambiguous. V shed 2 bases and J shed 6 bases, with 14 bases lying between them. This CDR3 is built from 15 residues. Germline V gene data show CDR1 as GTSNPN and CDR2 as SVGIG (reference sequence). The CDR3 DNA sequence: TGTGCCTGGAGTCCCGGGGATTGGCGTAATTCACCCCTCCACTTT. Its translation is CAWSPGDWRNSPLHF.

The chain uses TRBV2 and TRBJ1-5; D is perhaps TRBD1 (5 bases). Germline CDR1 SNHLY, CDR2 FYNNEI. The CDR3 sequence is 13 residues long. V was trimmed by 3 bases and J by 4 bases, leaving 7 bases between them. CDR3 region: CASSEEGNQPQHF. CDR3 nucleotide sequence: TGTGCCAGCAGTGAGGAGGGGAATCAGCCCCAGCATTTT.

This chain connects TRBV5-1 to TRBJ2-3; 7 nucleotides agree with TRBD2. Germline assignment: CDR1 SGHRS and CDR2 YFSETQ. The CDR3 loop spans 14 amino acids. Losses at the gene ends were 5 bases for V and 4 bases for J; bases not matched to a gene: 7. CDR3: CASSSGTKADTQYF. The CDR3 DNA reads as TGCGCCAGCAGTTCCGGGACTAAAGCAGATACGCAGTATTTT.

J is TRBJ2-3 and V is TRBV6-5; D is possibly TRBD1 (6 bases). The ends were cut back, 0 bases at V and 0 bases at J, with 7 bases in the middle. CDR1 and CDR2 (germline): MNHEY, SVGAGI. The CDR3 is 15 residues long. The CDR3 spells CASSYSGTSTDTQYF. CDR3 in DNA: TGTGCCAGCAGTTACTCGGGGACAAGCACAGATACGCAGTATTTT.

The V call is TRBV27, the J call TRBJ1-6; D unclear. Germline V gene data show CDR1 as MNHEY and CDR2 as SMNVEV (reference sequence). CDR3 size: 15 residues. Trimming removed 1 base at V and 7 bases at J, with 11 bases between. This chain's CDR3 is CASSLLTGGNSPLHF. CDR3 DNA sequence: TGTGCCAGCAGTTTATTGACCGGAGGGAATTCACCCCTCCACTTT.

V usage is TRBV5-1 and J usage is TRBJ1-2; TRBD1 matches at 7 bases. The germline V gene encodes CDR1 SGHRS and CDR2 YFSETQ. The ends lost 5 bases at V and 6 bases at J; junction bases unmatched: 10. The CDR3 is 14 residues long. As DNA, the CDR3 is TGCGCCAGCAGGGCGACAGGGCAGTCGAATGGCTACACCTTC. Protein sequence: CASRATGQSNGYTF.

The rearrangement uses TRBV18 and TRBJ2-1; 9 bases line up with TRBD1. The CDR3 totals 15 residues. Germline CDR1 reads KGHSH; CDR2 reads LQKENI. V was pared by 3 bases and J by 3 bases, with 3 bases of the junction left unmatched. The CDR3 DNA reads TGTGCCAGCTCACCGGAGGACAGGGGCTACAATGAGCAGTTCTTC. Its protein product is CASSPEDRGYNEQFF.

This clone was recorded a few times. This sequence joins TRBV30 and TRBJ1-6; possible D gene TRBD1, 6 bases. Germline CDR1 reads GTSNPN; CDR2 reads SVGIG (reference sequence). The CDR3 is 14 residues long. Trimming removed 0 bases at V and 5 bases at J, with 8 bases between. The CDR3 loop reads CAWSVQGNNSPLHF. CDR3 coding DNA: TGTGCCTGGAGTGTACAGGGAAATAATTCACCCCTCCACTTT.

The V and J genes are TRBV28 and TRBJ1-4; possibly TRBD1 for D (6 bases). Germline V gives CDR1 MDHEN, CDR2 SYDVKM. V was shortened by 6 bases and J by 7 bases, with 18 bases between the two germline ends. The CDR3 spans 15 residues. The CDR3 loop reads CASSNPGGEGEKLFF. CDR3 nucleotides: TGTGCCAGCAGCAACCCGGGGGGCGAAGGTGAAAAACTGTTTTTT.

This sequence joins TRBV6-4 and TRBJ2-7; 7 nucleotides align to TRBD2. The CDR3 length is 14 residues. The germline V gene has CDR1 MRHNA and CDR2 SNTAGT. The ends lost 4 bases at V and 7 bases at J; junction bases unmatched: 10. CDR3 bases: TGTGCCAGCAGTGGGAGGACTAGAAGATGGGAGCAGTACTTC. Protein sequence: CASSGRTRRWEQYF.

The chain uses TRBV7-9 and TRBJ2-7, with a weak D call TRBD1 (6 bases). CDR1 is SEHNR and CDR2 is FQNEAQ in the germline V gene (reference sequence). V was clipped by 1 base and J by 5 bases, with 15 bases between them. The CDR3 length is 15 residues. CDR3 region: CASSLEGSGANEQYV. For the CDR3, the DNA is TGTGCCAGCAGCTTAGAGGGGTCAGGGGCCAACGAGCAGTACGTC.

The rearrangement uses TRBV15 and TRBJ2-1, with 15 bases that match TRBD2. Germline-derived CDR1 and CDR2 are LNHNV and YYDKDF (reference sequence). CDR3 length: 16 residues. Trimming removed 4 bases from V and 8 bases from J; junction bases left unmatched: 6. The CDR3 sequence: CATSTGLAGGRDEQFF. The CDR3 DNA reads as TGTGCCACCAGCACAGGACTAGCGGGGGGGCGAGATGAGCAGTTCTTC.

This clone showed up just once. The gene calls are TRBV5-4 and TRBJ2-5, with 8 bases aligning to TRBD2. The CDR3 extends over 13 amino acids. Germline CDR1 SGHNT, CDR2 YYREEE (reference sequence). Trimming at V came to 4 bases and at J to 3 bases, leaving 2 bases not matched to a gene. CDR3 bases: TGTGCCAGCAGCCGGGGACTAGAAGAGACCCAGTACTTC. Amino acid sequence: CASSRGLEETQYF.

The chain uses TRBV19 and TRBJ1-5, with a tentative D call TRBD1 (5 bases). V dropped 4 bases and J dropped 3 bases, with 19 bases sitting between them. Germline assignment: CDR1 LNHDA and CDR2 SQIVND (reference sequence). CDR3 length: 17 amino acids. For the CDR3, the DNA is TGTGCCAGTAGTACTGTGGGGGGGGGAAGTTACAATCAGCCCCAGCATTTT. Protein product: CASSTVGGGSYNQPQHF.

The DNA for the CDR3 is TGTGCCAGCAGTTTAGCCCACGGGGTGGGTAATGAAAAACTGTTTTTT. Translating it yields CASSLAHGVGNEKLFF. The chain combines TRBV28 with TRBJ1-4; D is ambiguous. The CDR3 has 16 amino acids. CDR1 and CDR2 (germline): MDHEN, SYDVKM. Trimming left V 2 bases short and J 4 bases short, with 14 bases between.

In regard to this clone: The sample contains more than one DNA sequence encoding this CDR3. This chain joins TRBV9 and TRBJ2-5; D possibly corresponds to TRBD2 (6 bases). Trimming left V 0 bases short and J 3 bases short, with 12 bases between. The germline V gene has CDR1 SGDLS and CDR2 YYNGEE. This CDR3 is 15 amino acids long. The CDR3 DNA reads TGTGCCAGCAGCGTAGACGGGGGACGAGAAGAGACCCAGTACTTC. This codes for CASSVDGGREETQYF.

The CDR3: CASSALAGGSYNEQFF. CDR3 nucleotide sequence: TGTGCCAGCAGCGCCCTAGCGGGAGGCTCCTACAATGAGCAGTTCTTC. This rearrangement joins TRBV7-9 to TRBJ2-1; the match to TRBD2 covers 11 bases. V was pared by 5 bases and J by 0 bases, with 3 bases of the junction left unmatched. The length of the CDR3 is 16 residues. CDR1 and CDR2 (germline): SEHNR, FQNEAQ (reference sequence).

The chain recombines TRBV15 with TRBJ1-4; D may be TRBD1 (5 bases). The CDR3 consists of 14 residues. CDR1 is LNHNV and CDR2 is YYDKDF in the germline V gene (reference sequence). V was clipped by 6 bases and J by 7 bases, with 15 bases between them. This chain's CDR3 is CATRPQWGLEKLFF. In nucleotides, the CDR3 is TGTGCCACCAGACCACAGTGGGGACTTGAAAAACTGTTTTTT. Full variable domain (missing parts from reference TRBV15 and TRBJ1-4): DAMVIQNPRYQVTQFGKPVTLSCSQTLNHNVMYWYQQKSSQAPKLLFHYYDKDFNNEADTPDNFQSRRPNTSFCFLDIRSPGLGDTAMYLCATRPQWGLEKLFFGSGTQLSVL.

V and J are TRBV30 and TRBJ2-7, with 9 positions matching TRBD1. The V gene's germline CDR1 is GTSNPN and CDR2 SVGIG (reference sequence). This CDR3 is 15 amino acids long. With V trimmed by 5 bases and J by 5 bases, 13 bases remained unmatched. The DNA of the CDR3 is TGTGCCTGGGGAGGGACAGGGCGGGAACTTAACGAGCAGTACTTC. Protein: CAWGGTGRELNEQYF.

The CDR3, as DNA: TGTGCCAGCAGTCACCGGGACAGGGAGCACGGGGAGCTGTTTTTT. Translating it yields CASSHRDREHGELFF. The gene calls are TRBV27 and TRBJ2-2; 9 positions match TRBD1. Germline V gene sequence: CDR1 MNHEY, CDR2 SMNVEV (reference sequence). The CDR3 has 15 residues. The V gene end was trimmed by 5 bases and the J gene end by 7 bases; junction bases not matched to a gene: 8.

The chain uses TRBV5-5 and TRBJ2-5; TRBD2 is a possible D gene (7 bases). There are 15 residues in the CDR3. Germline V gene lookup returns CDR1 SGHKS and CDR2 YYEKEE (reference sequence). Between the trimmed V and J ends, which lost 4 bases and 4 bases, there was a span of 17 bases. This CDR3 is CASSPRVRGGETQYF. The CDR3 DNA follows: TGTGCCAGCAGCCCCCGGGTGAGGGGGGGAGAGACCCAGTACTTC.

This clone was seen just once. A much larger clone is a single base away; this may be a read error. Other DNA sequences of this sample code for an identical CDR3. Here the CDR3 reads CASRGGNSPLHF. As DNA, the CDR3 is TGTGCCAGCCGAGGGGGAAATTCACCCCTCCACTTT. V gene TRBV28 combines with J gene TRBJ1-6, with D perhaps TRBD1 (6 bases). Germline CDR1 and CDR2: MDHEN and SYDVKM. CDR3 length: 12 residues. V dropped 8 bases and J dropped 7 bases, with 9 bases sitting between them.

The genes are TRBV11-2 and TRBJ2-7, with 9 nucleotides matching TRBD1. The CDR3 length is 13 residues. V lost 6 bases to trimming and J lost 3 bases; unmatched junction nucleotides: 3. CDR1 SGHAT and CDR2 FQNNGV come from the germline V gene. CDR3 region: CASRWGQGYEQYF. The DNA of the CDR3 is TGTGCCAGCAGATGGGGACAGGGCTACGAGCAGTACTTC.